Listed below are T cell receptor beta chains from one sample, sequenced in a study of metastatic and nonmetastatic thyroid tumors. TCRdb re-called clones via MiXCR from the PCR reads. The sample includes tens of thousands of clones, about 13% of them seen just once. Source material: blood. These receptors were obtained from a female donor with papillary thyroid cancer or a benign thyroid nodule (not recorded which). Some clones in this sample may be carry-over from other donors' samples. CDR3s include the opening cysteine and the closing phenylalanine or tryptophan. D genes are given only for firm matches. Size values are once, few and many counts, or a class for expanded clones, and some rows have none.

DNA	CDR3	V	D	J	size
TGTGCCAGCAGTTTCGAGAGGAACACTGAAGCTTTCTTT	CASSFERNTEAFF	TRBV27	.	TRBJ1-1	many
TGTGCCAGCAGTCGACAGGCGTTGACCCGCGGAAACACCATATATTTT	CASSRQALTRGNTIYF	TRBV2	.	TRBJ1-3	many
TGTGCCAGCAGCCAAGTAGGTCCGTCTCTGAAGGAAAAACTGTTTTTT	CASSQVGPSLKEKLFF	TRBV14	.	TRBJ1-4	.
TGTGCCAGCAGCTTAGGAGCGGGAAGCCCCACAGATACGCAGTATTTT	CASSLGAGSPTDTQYF	TRBV5-6	TRBD2	TRBJ2-3	many
TGTGCCAGCAGTTGGGACAACTATAGCAATCAGCCCCAGCATTTT	CASSWDNYSNQPQHF	TRBV5-8	.	TRBJ1-5	many
TGTGCCAGCAGTTACCTCCATCCGGTCCTACTAGCCTCCTACGAGCAGTACTTC	CASSYLHPVLLASYEQYF	TRBV6-2/TRBV6-3	.	TRBJ2-7	.
TGTGCCAGCAGCGTAGGGTCTAGCGGGAGTGGAGAGACCCAGTACTTC	CASSVGSSGSGETQYF	TRBV9	TRBD2	TRBJ2-5	many
TGCGCCAGCAGCTTGATGGCGGATCGAGAGCAGTACTTC	CASSLMADREQYF	TRBV5-1	.	TRBJ2-7	many
TGTGCCTGGAGGGAACCAGGGTACAATTCACCCCTCCACTTT	CAWREPGYNSPLHF	TRBV30	.	TRBJ1-6	many
TGTGCTAGTGGTCTCCCATCGGAGGTCCACTACTATAACACCGGGGAGCTGTTTTTT	CASGLPSEVHYYNTGELFF	TRBV12-5	.	TRBJ2-2	many
TGCGCCAGCAGCCCTGATGGCCTAGGGGTCCCCTATGGCTACACCTTC	CASSPDGLGVPYGYTF	TRBV5-1	.	TRBJ1-2	.
TGTGCCAGCAGTTTGACAGAACTGCAGCCCCAGCATTTT	CASSLTELQPQHF	TRBV27	.	TRBJ1-5	many
TGTGCCAGCAGTTTGGCTCAGGCCTATGGCTACACCTTC	CASSLAQAYGYTF	TRBV12-3/TRBV12-4	.	TRBJ1-2	many
TGTGCCAGCAGCTCCCAACCAGACAGGAGATACAATGAGCAGTTCTTC	CASSSQPDRRYNEQFF	TRBV11-2	.	TRBJ2-1	.
TGTGCCTGGAGTACCATGACAGGGAACGAGCAGTACTTC	CAWSTMTGNEQYF	TRBV30	TRBD1	TRBJ2-7	.
TGTGCCAGCAGTCAGTCGACGCTCTCGGCTAGACAGGACCCCTATGGCTACACCTTC	CASSQSTLSARQDPYGYTF	TRBV6-6	.	TRBJ1-2	many
TGTGCCAGCAGCTTAGAAAGAGGGCCGTGGAATGAGCAGTTCTTC	CASSLERGPWNEQFF	TRBV11-2	.	TRBJ2-1	.
TGTGCCAGCATCTCTTTAGGTGGACCAGCGAACACCGGGGAGCTGTTTTTT	CASISLGGPANTGELFF	TRBV27	.	TRBJ2-2	many
TGTGCCAGCAGCCAAGGGTTGGGGGATGGCTACACCTTC	CASSQGLGDGYTF	TRBV5-8	.	TRBJ1-2	many
TGTGCCATCAGTGACCCCAGGGGCTTAACGCGCTCTGGAAACACCATATATTTT	CAISDPRGLTRSGNTIYF	TRBV10-3	.	TRBJ1-3	many
TGTGCCAGCAGTTTGCCCTCGAACACCGGGGAGCTGTTTTTT	CASSLPSNTGELFF	TRBV28	.	TRBJ2-2	many
TGTGCCACCAGCAGAGATTTCCGCGGGAGGGCCGCAGATACGCAGTATTTT	CATSRDFRGRAADTQYF	TRBV15	TRBD2	TRBJ2-3	many
TGTGCCAGCAGTACCGGGGCAGGTTATTACGAGCAGTACTTC	CASSTGAGYYEQYF	TRBV12-3/TRBV12-4	.	TRBJ2-7	few
TGTGCCAGCAGCGAAGAGGGACTAGCGAATGAGCAGTTCTTC	CASSEEGLANEQFF	TRBV3-1	TRBD2	TRBJ2-1	many
TGTGCCAGCAGTGTAACAGGGGGGGCGAACACCATATATTTT	CASSVTGGANTIYF	TRBV25-1	TRBD1	TRBJ1-3	.
TGTGCCAGCAGTGAAGGCGAAGGAGCTTCCGAGCAGTACTTC	CASSEGEGASEQYF	TRBV6-1	.	TRBJ2-7	many
TGTGCCATCAGTGTTGGTTCCGGGCAGGGGGTTCAGGGCTACACCTTC	CAISVGSGQGVQGYTF	TRBV10-3	TRBD1	TRBJ1-2	many
TGTGCCTGGAATGCCTGGGGGACAGCAGAGAACACTGAAGCTTTCTTT	CAWNAWGTAENTEAFF	TRBV30	TRBD1	TRBJ1-1	many
TGTGCCAGCAGCTTCACAGGAACGCCAACCGGGAGAAACGAGCAGTACTTC	CASSFTGTPTGRNEQYF	TRBV5-6	.	TRBJ2-7	many
TGTGCCAGCAGTTTGCGGCGGGAGGCCACAGATACGCAGTATTTT	CASSLRREATDTQYF	TRBV6-2/TRBV6-3	TRBD2	TRBJ2-3	many
TGCGCCAGCAGCCCCCTAGGAGGAGCGGGAGTGAGTTTAGGGACCCAGTACTTC	CASSPLGGAGVSLGTQYF	TRBV5-1	TRBD2	TRBJ2-5	many
TGTGCCAGCGTCGGGACAGCGAACACTGAAGCTTTCTTT	CASVGTANTEAFF	TRBV25-1	TRBD1	TRBJ1-1	many
TGTGCCAGCACGCACAGGGGCTTCTACAATGAGCAGTTCTTC	CASTHRGFYNEQFF	TRBV5-6	TRBD1	TRBJ2-1	many
TGTGCCAGCAGTAGAGGGGGCGTTAACTATGGCTACACCTTC	CASSRGGVNYGYTF	TRBV6-1	TRBD1	TRBJ1-2	many
TGTGCCAGTAGTATAGGAGGGACGGTGCGAGATACCCAGTACTTC	CASSIGGTVRDTQYF	TRBV19	.	TRBJ2-5	few
TGTGCCAGCAGCTTAGATCTGGGACACGAGCAGTTCTTC	CASSLDLGHEQFF	TRBV11-2	.	TRBJ2-1	.
TGTGCCAGTCTTAGTGGGTACACCGGGGAGCTGTTTTTT	CASLSGYTGELFF	TRBV7-2	.	TRBJ2-2	few
TGCAGCGCCCTGGAGGGGTACGAGCAGTACTTC	CSALEGYEQYF	TRBV29-1	.	TRBJ2-7	many
TGTGCCAGCAGCATAAGTAGTACGGAGACCCAGTACTTC	CASSISSTETQYF	TRBV7-3	.	TRBJ2-5	many
TGTGCCAGCAGCCTTCAAAGGACAGGGGTCGGTGAAGCTTTCTTT	CASSLQRTGVGEAFF	TRBV7-2	TRBD1	TRBJ1-1	many
TGTGCCAGCAGCCAAGCCCTAGCGGGAGGCCATATAGGATACGAGCAGTACTTC	CASSQALAGGHIGYEQYF	TRBV4-2	TRBD2	TRBJ2-7	few
TGCAGTGCTAGAGATCGGGGGGCTGCGTCCGGGGCCAACGTCCTGACTTTC	CSARDRGAASGANVLTF	TRBV20-1	.	TRBJ2-6	many
TGTGCCAGCAGTTTAGGAGTGTCGTCCGTCGATGAGCAGTTCTTC	CASSLGVSSVDEQFF	TRBV28	.	TRBJ2-1	many
TGTGCCAGCAGTTATCGGGCAGGGAACTATGGCTACACCTTC	CASSYRAGNYGYTF	TRBV6-5	.	TRBJ1-2	few
TGTGCCAGCTCCTTCGAAGGGGTAGAGACCCAGTACTTC	CASSFEGVETQYF	TRBV18	.	TRBJ2-5	many
TGCGCCAGCAGCCAAGATAAGGGGTCTGGGGCCAACGTCCTGACTTTC	CASSQDKGSGANVLTF	TRBV4-3	.	TRBJ2-6	many
TGTGCCTGGAGTGTACTGGGAGGACACTCTGGAAACACCATATATTTT	CAWSVLGGHSGNTIYF	TRBV30	.	TRBJ1-3	.
TGTGCCAGCAGTTTATACGGACTAACGAACACCGGGGAGCTGTTTTTT	CASSLYGLTNTGELFF	TRBV28	.	TRBJ2-2	many
TGCAGTTCTAGTTTTGTGGCGGGAGGGCTTGCAGATACGCAGTATTTT	CSSSFVAGGLADTQYF	TRBV20-1	TRBD2	TRBJ2-3	.
TGTGCCTGGACCGAAGGAACGACTAGCGGGAGTACTGGTGAGCAGTTCTTC	CAWTEGTTSGSTGEQFF	TRBV30	TRBD2	TRBJ2-1	many
TGTGCCAGCAGCCAAGATTTCGGGACACGCACAGATACGCAGTATTTT	CASSQDFGTRTDTQYF	TRBV14	.	TRBJ2-3	.
TGTGCCAGCAGTGAAGCGTTTAGCGGGATGGGGGAGCAGTACTTC	CASSEAFSGMGEQYF	TRBV2	TRBD2	TRBJ2-7	few
TGTGCCAGTAGTATAAGAGGAGATTCCCCCCCCCAGCATTTT	CASSIRGDSPPQHF	TRBV19	.	TRBJ1-5	many
TGTGCCAGCAGTGAGCGGGGGCGCTCCTACGAGCAGTACTTC	CASSERGRSYEQYF	TRBV7-8	TRBD2	TRBJ2-7	many
TGTGCCAGTTGCCTAGCGGGAGTGGGCGAGCAGTACTTC	CASCLAGVGEQYF	TRBV28	TRBD2	TRBJ2-7	many